The rows below give T cell receptor beta chains drawn from one sample of a study of blood T cell repertoires in COVID-19. Measured with immunoSEQ multiplex PCR; TCRdb has only the in-frame clones, and not every one. Of tens of thousands of clones in the sample, approximately 71% were seen once. Material for sequencing was peripheral blood. The receptors stem from an older man with COVID-19, enrolled during active disease. Both conserved end residues are part of each CDR3. A D gene is named only where the DNA matches it firmly. The size of a clone is reported for some rows only, either as once, few or many, or as a class for expanded clones.

j_call clone_size v_call d_call cdr3_nt cdr3_aa
TRBJ2-2 - TRBV19 TRBD1 TGTGCCAGTGCATCGGGACAGGGGAACACCGGGGAGCTGTTTTTT CASASGQGNTGELFF
TRBJ2-7 - TRBV7-2 - TGTGCCAGCAGTCTAGGCATGAGGGAGTACTACGAGCAGTACTTC CASSLGMREYYEQYF
TRBJ2-7 - TRBV2 TRBD2 TGTGCCAGCAGGGGACTAGCGGGGGCCTACGAGCAGTACTTC CASRGLAGAYEQYF
TRBJ2-7 - TRBV5-5 - TGTGCCAGCAGCTTGAATGGGCCCGAGCAGTACTTC CASSLNGPEQYF
TRBJ2-1 - TRBV6-5 - TGTGCCAGCAGTTACTCCCTCGACTCAATCAATGAGCAGTTCTTC CASSYSLDSINEQFF
TRBJ1-6 - TRBV27 - TGTGCCAGCAGTTTAGCGATAAGCGGGCGACGCTCCTATAATTCACCCCTCCACTTT CASSLAISGRRSYNSPLHF
TRBJ1-5 - TRBV28 - TGTGCCAGCAGTTTACCTAATCAGCCCCAGCATTTT CASSLPNQPQHF
TRBJ1-4 once TRBV30 - TGTGCCTGGAATTGGACACCAACTAATGAAAAACTGTTTTTT CAWNWTPTNEKLFF
TRBJ1-4 once TRBV20-1 - TGCAGTGCTAGTCCCCGGCCAGGGGAAGGGGGAAAACTGTTTTTT CSASPRPGEGGKLFF
TRBJ2-7 - TRBV7-9 - TGTGCCAGCAGCCCCCTTGGGGCCGAGCAGTACTTC CASSPLGAEQYF
TRBJ2-1 once TRBV28 TRBD1 TGTGCCAGCAGTTTACCCAGGACAGGAGACAATGAGCAGTTCTTC CASSLPRTGDNEQFF
TRBJ2-7 - TRBV29-1 - TGCAGCGTTGTGGGAGCGGACGGCGGGGACCACTACGAGCAGTACTTC CSVVGADGGDHYEQYF
TRBJ2-1 - TRBV28 - TGTGCCAGCAGTCCCGGTGGAGGGCCGAGGCAGTTCTTC CASSPGGGPRQFF
TRBJ1-2 - TRBV4-3 - TGCGCCAGCAGCCAAGAAAACGGAGGGTTCTTTGGCTACACCTTC CASSQENGGFFGYTF
TRBJ1-2 - TRBV25-1 - TGTGCCAGCAGTGCACAGGGATCTGGCTACACCTTC CASSAQGSGYTF
TRBJ1-6 - TRBV19 - TGTGCCAGTAGTATGTACAGCGGTTCACCCCTCCACTTT CASSMYSGSPLHF
TRBJ2-7 - TRBV10-3 TRBD2 TGTGCCATCAGTGACTTCACTAGCGCCTCTAGTTACGAGCAGTACTTC CAISDFTSASSYEQYF
TRBJ1-1 - TRBV7-3 - TGTGCCAGCCAGCCAGGCAACACTGAAGCTTTCTTT CASQPGNTEAFF
TRBJ1-1 - TRBV9 - TGTGCCAGCAGCCCTAGTCTGAACACTGAAGCTTTCTTT CASSPSLNTEAFF
TRBJ1-2 - TRBV18 TRBD1 TGTGCCAGCTCACCGACAGGGAATCGCCCTAACTATGGCTACACCTTC CASSPTGNRPNYGYTF
TRBJ1-2 - TRBV6-1 - TGTGCCAGCAGCCTCACGACAGGCACCTATGGCTACACCTTC CASSLTTGTYGYTF
TRBJ1-4 - TRBV7-2 - TGTGCCAGCAGCTTAAACAGGGCTGAAAAACTGTTTTTT CASSLNRAEKLFF
TRBJ1-3 medium-sized TRBV19 - TGTGCCAGTACCCCCGCGAGCTCTGGAAACACCATATATTTT CASTPASSGNTIYF
TRBJ1-5 few TRBV7-2 TRBD1 TGTGCCAGCAGCTCTCGATGGACAGGGGGCGTAGGGCCCCAGCATTTT CASSSRWTGGVGPQHF
TRBJ2-3 - TRBV29-1 - TGCAGCCTCTTGCCTCCTACAGGCGTCACAGATACGCAGTATTTT CSLLPPTGVTDTQYF
TRBJ2-7 few TRBV6-4 TRBD2 TGTGCCAGCAGCGAACTAGCGGGATCTACCTACGAGCAGTACTTC CASSELAGSTYEQYF
TRBJ1-2 - TRBV4-3 - TGCGCCAGCAGCCAAGATTCGGCAGGGTCTGGCTACACCTTC CASSQDSAGSGYTF
TRBJ1-5 - TRBV30 - TGTGCCTGGAGCCGTGGTGAGGGTAGCAATCAGCCCCAGCATTTT CAWSRGEGSNQPQHF
TRBJ1-1 - TRBV29-1 TRBD1 TGCAGCGTAGGACAGGGGTCGGACACTGAAGCTTTCTTT CSVGQGSDTEAFF
TRBJ2-1 medium-sized TRBV4-2 - TGTGCCAGCAGCCAAGCGGGAGCATACAATGAGCAGTTCTTC CASSQAGAYNEQFF
TRBJ1-1 - TRBV27 - TGTGCCACCCGATTGGGGGGCACTGAAGCTTTCTTT CATRLGGTEAFF
TRBJ2-1 - TRBV11-2 - TGTGCCAGCCGCACCCTTTCTGCGGGAAATAGGGGTGAGCAGTTCTTC CASRTLSAGNRGEQFF
TRBJ1-5 - TRBV7-9 TRBD1 TGTGCCAGCAGCCGGGACAGGTTCCGCAATCAGCCCCAGCATTTT CASSRDRFRNQPQHF
TRBJ2-2 - TRBV29-1 TRBD2 TGCAGCGTTGGTCTAGCGGGAGTGAACACCGGGGAGCTGTTTTTT CSVGLAGVNTGELFF
TRBJ2-1 - TRBV5-1 TRBD1 TGCGCCAGCAGTTCACTGACAGGGAGCTCCTACAATGAGCAGTTCTTC CASSSLTGSSYNEQFF
TRBJ1-2 - TRBV2 - TGTGCCAGCAGTGAACAACGGGATTCAGGTGGCTACACCTTC CASSEQRDSGGYTF
TRBJ1-1 - TRBV28 - TGTGCCAGCAGTCCCCTAGAATTGAACACTGAAGCTTTCTTT CASSPLELNTEAFF